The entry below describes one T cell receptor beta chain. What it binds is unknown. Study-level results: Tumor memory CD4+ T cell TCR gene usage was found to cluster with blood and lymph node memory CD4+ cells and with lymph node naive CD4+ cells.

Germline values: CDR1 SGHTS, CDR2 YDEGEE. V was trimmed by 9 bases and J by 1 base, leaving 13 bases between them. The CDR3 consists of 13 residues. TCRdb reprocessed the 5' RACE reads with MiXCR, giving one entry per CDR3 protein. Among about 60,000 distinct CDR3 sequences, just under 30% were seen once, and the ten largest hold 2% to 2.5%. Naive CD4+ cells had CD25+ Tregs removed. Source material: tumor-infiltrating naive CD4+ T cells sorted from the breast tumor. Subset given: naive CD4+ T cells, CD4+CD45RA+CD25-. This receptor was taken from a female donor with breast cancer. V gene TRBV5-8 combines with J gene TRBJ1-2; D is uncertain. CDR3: CATRAGNNYGYTF. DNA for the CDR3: TGTGCCACCCGAGCGGGAAATAACTATGGCTACACCTTC.